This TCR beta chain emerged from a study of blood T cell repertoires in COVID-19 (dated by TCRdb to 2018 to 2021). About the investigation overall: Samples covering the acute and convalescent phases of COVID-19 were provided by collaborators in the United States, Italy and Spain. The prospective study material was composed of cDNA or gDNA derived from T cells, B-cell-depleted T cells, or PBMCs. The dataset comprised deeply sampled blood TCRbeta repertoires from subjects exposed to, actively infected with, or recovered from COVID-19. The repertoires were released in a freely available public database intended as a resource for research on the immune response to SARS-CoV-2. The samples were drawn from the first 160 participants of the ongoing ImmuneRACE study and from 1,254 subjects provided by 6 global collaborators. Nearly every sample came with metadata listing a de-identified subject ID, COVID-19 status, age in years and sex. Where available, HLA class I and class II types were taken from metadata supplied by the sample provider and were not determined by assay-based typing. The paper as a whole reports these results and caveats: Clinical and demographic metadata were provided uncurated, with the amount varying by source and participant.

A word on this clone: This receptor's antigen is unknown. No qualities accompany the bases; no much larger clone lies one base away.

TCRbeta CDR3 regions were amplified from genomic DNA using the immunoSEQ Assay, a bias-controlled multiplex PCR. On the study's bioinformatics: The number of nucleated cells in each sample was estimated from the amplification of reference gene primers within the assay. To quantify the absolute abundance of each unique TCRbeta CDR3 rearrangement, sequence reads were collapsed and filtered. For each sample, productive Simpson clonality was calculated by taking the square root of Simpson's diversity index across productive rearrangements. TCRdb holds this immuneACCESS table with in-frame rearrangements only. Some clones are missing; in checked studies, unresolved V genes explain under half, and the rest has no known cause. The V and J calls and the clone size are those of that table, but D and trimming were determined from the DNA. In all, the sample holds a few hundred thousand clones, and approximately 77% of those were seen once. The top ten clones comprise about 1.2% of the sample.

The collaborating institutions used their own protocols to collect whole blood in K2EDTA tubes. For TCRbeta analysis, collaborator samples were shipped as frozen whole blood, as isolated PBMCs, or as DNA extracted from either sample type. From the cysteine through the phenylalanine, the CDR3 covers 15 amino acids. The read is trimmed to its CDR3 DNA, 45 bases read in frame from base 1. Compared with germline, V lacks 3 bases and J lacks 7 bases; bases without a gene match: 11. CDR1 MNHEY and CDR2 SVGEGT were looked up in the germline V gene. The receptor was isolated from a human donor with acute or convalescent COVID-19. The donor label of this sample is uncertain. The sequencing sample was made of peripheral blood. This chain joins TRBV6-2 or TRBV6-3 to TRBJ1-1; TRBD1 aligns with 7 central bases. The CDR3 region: CASSYQPTGVSEAFF. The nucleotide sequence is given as TGTGCCAGCAGTTATCAACCAACAGGGGTTAGTGAAGCTTTCTTT.